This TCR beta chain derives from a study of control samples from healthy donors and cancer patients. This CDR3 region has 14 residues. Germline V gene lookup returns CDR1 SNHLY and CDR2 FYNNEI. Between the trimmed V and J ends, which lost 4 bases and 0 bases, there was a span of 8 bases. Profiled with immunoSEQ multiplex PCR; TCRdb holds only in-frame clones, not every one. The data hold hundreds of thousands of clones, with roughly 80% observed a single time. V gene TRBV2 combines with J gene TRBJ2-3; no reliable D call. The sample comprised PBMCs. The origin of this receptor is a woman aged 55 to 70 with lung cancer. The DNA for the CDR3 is TGTGCCAGCAGTGGCGTAGAGAGCACAGATACGCAGTATTTT. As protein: CASSGVESTDTQYF.